A selection of T cell receptor beta chains follows, all from one sample in a study of blood T cell repertoires in COVID-19. The table came from immunoSEQ multiplex PCR; TCRdb's copy has only in-frame clones and leaves some out. Of 120,000 or so clones listed, more than 90% are singletons. Sequencing input: peripheral blood. The receptors stem from a man aged 60 to 69 with COVID-19, enrolled during active disease. Both conserved end residues are part of each CDR3.

V gene	J gene	CDR3 protein
TRBV7-2	TRBJ1-4	CASSSGPKGREKLFF
TRBV6-2/TRBV6-3	TRBJ2-1	CASSDPGLAGNNEQFF
TRBV19	TRBJ1-6	CASTRGQGRSNSPLHF
TRBV6-1	TRBJ1-1	CASSEDWGRWEAFF
TRBV30	TRBJ1-5	CAWSVKGAKGPQHF
TRBV28	TRBJ2-1	CASSRPGQGGDEQFF
TRBV7-6	TRBJ1-3	CASSDRGPGNTIYF
TRBV28	TRBJ2-5	CASSGRFRQGYETQYF
TRBV9	TRBJ1-1	CASSPQTATNTEAFF
TRBV4-1	TRBJ2-1	CASSRRGTGEDNEQFF
TRBV4-3	TRBJ2-7	CASSQVVRGYEQYF
TRBV25-1	TRBJ1-3	CASSKEFSGNTIYF
TRBV13	TRBJ2-7	CASSLGLAGVYEQYF
TRBV3-1/TRBV3-2	TRBJ1-2	CASSRWTGPYTF
TRBV5-6	TRBJ1-5	CASSEGGIGQPQHF
TRBV3-1/TRBV3-2	TRBJ2-1	CASTLTAGAIEQFF
TRBV9	TRBJ2-3	CASSFRLAGVTDTQYF
TRBV19	TRBJ1-3	CASSNLAGSGNTIYF
TRBV19	TRBJ2-5	CASTRDRGETQYF
TRBV30	TRBJ2-7	CAWSSGPEQYF
TRBV6-4	TRBJ2-7	CASILDSGRAGYEQYF
TRBV7-9	TRBJ2-1	CASTPGNNEQFF
TRBV6-5	TRBJ1-1	CATRTGDTEAFF
TRBV21-1	TRBJ1-5	CASSDWTGTHSTRNQPQHF
TRBV5-1	TRBJ2-7	CASSLEVASYEQYF
TRBV10-1	TRBJ1-2	CASRESRDSPPYGYTF
TRBV4-3	TRBJ2-7	CASSQGSGIEQYF
TRBV7-3	TRBJ2-1	CASSSGLAGANEQFF
TRBV10-1	TRBJ2-7	CASSRDRRGEQYF
TRBV5-6	TRBJ2-7	CASSLGQGIGYF
TRBV6-5	TRBJ2-2	CASSSRGVGELFF
TRBV28	TRBJ2-2	CASKGTENTGELFF
TRBV12-5	TRBJ2-1	CASGLPKGQGAFNEQFF
TRBV5-1	TRBJ2-3	CASSVGTKGSDTQYF
TRBV9	TRBJ2-4	CASSPRGVAGAKNIQYF
TRBV28	TRBJ2-7	CASVQGDRRYEQYF
TRBV19	TRBJ2-2	CASSIDLGSSNTGELFF
TRBV11-2	TRBJ2-2	CASSLGAGGFPGELFF
TRBV3-1/TRBV3-2	TRBJ2-7	CASSQESGRGSYEQYF
TRBV18	TRBJ1-1	CASSLRQGASNTEAFF
TRBV19	TRBJ2-3	CASSIRRSTDTQYF
TRBV7-6	TRBJ2-1	CASSPLTGGGQFF
TRBV7-9	TRBJ2-3	CASSERGTDTQYF
TRBV28	TRBJ2-5	CASSLDTGGLETQYF
TRBV15	TRBJ2-7	CATSLGGTGGHEQYF
TRBV10-3	TRBJ2-1	CAIKAEVLNEQFF
TRBV7-3	TRBJ1-6	CASRAGDGNSPLHF
TRBV7-2	TRBJ2-1	CASSFVYEQFF
TRBV7-8	TRBJ2-1	CASSSQGLRSYNEQFF